This T cell receptor beta chain was sequenced during a study of cytomegalovirus exposure and HLA in healthy donors. Study results and caveats: Researchers reported that a few CMV-associated chains were confirmed in vitro as CMV antigen-specific. There were some public TCRs occurring in many donors, but most TCR sequences were rare. There were around 160 TCR beta chains listed as cytomegalovirus-associated.

An approximately 130-subject validation cohort, separate from the approximately 690-subject first cohort, supplied the donors. Profiling relied on immunoSEQ multiplex PCR, and the TCRdb table lists in-frame clones only, not all of them. This repertoire shows about 110,000 clones, approximately 86% found once; its top ten account for over 3%. CDR1 is SNHLY and CDR2 is FYNNEI in the germline V gene. CDR3 length: 14 amino acids. V lost 3 bases to trimming and J lost 5 bases; unmatched junction nucleotides: 4. About this clone itself: Antigen unknown.

This chain connects TRBV2 to TRBJ1-5; 7 nucleotides align to TRBD1. Sequencing was carried out using PBMCs. This sequence was found in a woman younger than 30 in good health and CMV-seropositive. The CDR3 loop reads CASSETGFHQPQHF. CDR3 in DNA: TGTGCCAGCAGTGAGACAGGGTTCCATCAGCCCCAGCATTTT.